The rows below give T cell receptor beta chains drawn from one sample of a study of cytomegalovirus exposure and HLA in healthy donors. TCRdb keeps only in-frame clones here, not all; method: immunoSEQ multiplex PCR. The data hold 100,000 to 150,000 clones, with about 9.4% observed a single time. The sample taken for sequencing was PBMCs. The source is a woman aged 40-49 years in good health and CMV-seropositive. The CDR3 runs from the conserved cysteine through the conserved F or W. Fields, in order: D gene, V gene, J gene, clone size, CDR3 DNA, CDR3 protein. D genes are given only for firm matches. Only part of the rows carry a size: once, few, many, or a class if the clone is expanded.

d_gene: -; v_gene: TRBV5-1; j_gene: TRBJ2-7; abundance: -; CDR3nt: TGCGCCAGCAGCTTGACAGGGAGATCCTACGAGCAGTACTTC; CDR3aa: CASSLTGRSYEQYF
d_gene: -; v_gene: TRBV27; j_gene: TRBJ1-2; abundance: few; CDR3nt: TGTGCCAGCTGGGCACCAGCTAACTATGGCTACACCTTC; CDR3aa: CASWAPANYGYTF
d_gene: -; v_gene: TRBV6-1; j_gene: TRBJ2-7; abundance: few; CDR3nt: TGTGCAAGCAGGAGGGAATCCTACGAGCAGTACTTC; CDR3aa: CASRRESYEQYF
d_gene: -; v_gene: TRBV5-1; j_gene: TRBJ2-4; abundance: -; CDR3nt: TGCGCCAGCAGCTTTAGGCAGGGGAAAAACATTCAGTACTTC; CDR3aa: CASSFRQGKNIQYF
d_gene: -; v_gene: TRBV27; j_gene: TRBJ1-1; abundance: few; CDR3nt: TGTGCCAGCAGTCTCAGGATCGATGACACTGAAGCTTTCTTT; CDR3aa: CASSLRIDDTEAFF
d_gene: TRBD1; v_gene: TRBV5-4; j_gene: TRBJ2-7; abundance: few; CDR3nt: TGTGCCAGCAGCCGCCGGGACAGGGGATCGGGCGAGCAGTACTTC; CDR3aa: CASSRRDRGSGEQYF
d_gene: TRBD2; v_gene: TRBV5-1; j_gene: TRBJ2-7; abundance: -; CDR3nt: TGCGCCAGCAGCTCCCTGGCGGGAGTCTCGGGCGAGCAGTACTTC; CDR3aa: CASSSLAGVSGEQYF
d_gene: -; v_gene: TRBV10-3; j_gene: TRBJ2-5; abundance: -; CDR3nt: TGTGCCATCAGTGAACTCTCGGCGGGGGCACAAGAGACCCAGTACTTC; CDR3aa: CAISELSAGAQETQYF
d_gene: -; v_gene: TRBV10-3; j_gene: TRBJ1-1; abundance: once; CDR3nt: TGTGCCATCAGCATCGGACAAATGAACACTGAAGCTTTCTTT; CDR3aa: CAISIGQMNTEAFF
d_gene: -; v_gene: TRBV2; j_gene: TRBJ1-6; abundance: few; CDR3nt: TGTGCCAGCAGTGGCCCGTCCGGGATAGATAATTCACCCCTCCACTTT; CDR3aa: CASSGPSGIDNSPLHF
d_gene: TRBD1; v_gene: TRBV6-6; j_gene: TRBJ2-7; abundance: few; CDR3nt: TGTGCCAGCAGCTCCGGGACAGGGTTTCGGGACGAGCAGTACTTC; CDR3aa: CASSSGTGFRDEQYF
d_gene: -; v_gene: TRBV7-7; j_gene: TRBJ1-5; abundance: -; CDR3nt: TGTGCCAGCACCCCCCCGGGGGAAAATCAGCCCCAGCATTTT; CDR3aa: CASTPPGENQPQHF
d_gene: -; v_gene: TRBV7-9; j_gene: TRBJ1-1; abundance: -; CDR3nt: TGTGCCAGCAGCTTAACAGGGCCTGAAGCTTTCTTT; CDR3aa: CASSLTGPEAFF
d_gene: TRBD1; v_gene: TRBV15; j_gene: TRBJ1-2; abundance: few; CDR3nt: TGTGCCACCAGCAGAGATAGGAGGGGGCGGGGCTACACCTTC; CDR3aa: CATSRDRRGRGYTF
d_gene: -; v_gene: TRBV6-5; j_gene: TRBJ2-7; abundance: -; CDR3nt: TGTGCCAGCAGTTATGGGGGCGCGCTGAGTCGCTACGAGCAGTACTTC; CDR3aa: CASSYGGALSRYEQYF
d_gene: -; v_gene: TRBV6-1; j_gene: TRBJ1-1; abundance: few; CDR3nt: TGTGCCAGCAGTGAACAGAAAAACACTGAAGCTTTCTTT; CDR3aa: CASSEQKNTEAFF
d_gene: -; v_gene: TRBV4-2; j_gene: TRBJ1-2; abundance: -; CDR3nt: TGTGCCAGCAGCGTCCAACCGCAGGGCGCGGGGGGCTACACCTTC; CDR3aa: CASSVQPQGAGGYTF
d_gene: TRBD2; v_gene: TRBV11-3; j_gene: TRBJ2-2; abundance: few; CDR3nt: TGTGCCAGCAGCCCTAGCGGAGGCGGGGAGAGTATCGGGGAGCTGTTTTTT; CDR3aa: CASSPSGGGESIGELFF
d_gene: -; v_gene: TRBV19; j_gene: TRBJ2-4; abundance: few; CDR3nt: TGTGCCAGTAGTCCCCAGTTGAAAAACATTCAGTACTTC; CDR3aa: CASSPQLKNIQYF
d_gene: TRBD1; v_gene: TRBV5-4; j_gene: TRBJ2-3; abundance: -; CDR3nt: TGTGCCAGCAGCACGGACAGGGGGAGCACAGATACGCAGTATTTT; CDR3aa: CASSTDRGSTDTQYF
d_gene: -; v_gene: TRBV6-5; j_gene: TRBJ1-2; abundance: -; CDR3nt: TGTGCCAGCAGCCCCGGACAGCTGTTTTCCAGTGGCTACACCTTC; CDR3aa: CASSPGQLFSSGYTF
d_gene: TRBD1; v_gene: TRBV18; j_gene: TRBJ2-7; abundance: -; CDR3nt: TGTGCCAGCTCATTCGTCCCCGAGACAGGGCCCTCCTACGAGCAGTACTTC; CDR3aa: CASSFVPETGPSYEQYF
d_gene: TRBD2; v_gene: TRBV18; j_gene: TRBJ2-1; abundance: few; CDR3nt: TGTGCCAGCTCACATAGCGGGGGGGAACACAATGAGCAGTTCTTC; CDR3aa: CASSHSGGEHNEQFF
d_gene: -; v_gene: TRBV6-6; j_gene: TRBJ1-1; abundance: few; CDR3nt: TGTGCCAGCATCTTCACTCGGGGCACTGAAGCTTTCTTT; CDR3aa: CASIFTRGTEAFF
d_gene: TRBD2; v_gene: TRBV5-1; j_gene: TRBJ2-1; abundance: -; CDR3nt: TGCGCCAGCAGCTCGGGGACTAGCGTAGCCTACAATGAGCAGTTCTTC; CDR3aa: CASSSGTSVAYNEQFF
d_gene: -; v_gene: TRBV27; j_gene: TRBJ2-3; abundance: -; CDR3nt: TGTGCCAGCACCCGTCGGCAGGCCACAGATACGCAGTATTTT; CDR3aa: CASTRRQATDTQYF